The source of this T cell receptor (beta chain) is a study of cytomegalovirus exposure and HLA in healthy donors. Vbeta (60) and Jbeta (13) primers were used in the PCR. Profiled with immunoSEQ multiplex PCR; TCRdb holds only in-frame clones, not every one. The sample yields some 130,000 clones, roughly two thirds seen once. V dropped 3 bases and J dropped 9; count of bases not matched to a gene: 5. In germline, CDR1 is SGHNT, CDR2 YYREEE (reference sequence). This CDR3 is built from 15 residues. The clonotype was recovered from a man younger than 45 in good health and CMV-seropositive. Input material: PBMCs. The V and J genes are TRBV5-4 and TRBJ2-1; 14 nucleotides align to TRBD2. The DNA of the CDR3 is TGTGCCAGCAGCTCTCGACTAGCGGGAGGGGGTGAGCAGTTCTTC. Translating it yields CASSSRLAGGGEQFF. Full variable domain (rest looked up from reference TRBV5-4 and TRBJ2-1): ETGVTQSPTHLIKTRGQQVTLRCSSQSGHNTVSWYQQALGQGPQFIFQYYREEENGRGNFPPRFSGLQFPNYSSELNVNALELDDSALYLCASSSRLAGGGEQFFGPGTRLTVL.